This T cell receptor beta chain was documented in a study of blood T cells in healthy people across ages. Study conclusions and caveats: PBMCs were not sorted, which prevented a conclusive comparison of naive versus antigen-experienced cells.

Comment on this clonotype: Its antigen is still unknown.

This CDR3 region has 15 residues. CDR1 is MNHEY, CDR2 SVGEGT, per germline. J was trimmed by 10 bases and V by 7 bases; bases with no gene match: 10. Primers used in a second PCR of about 7 to 12 cycles were a sample-barcoded 5' primer and a J-beta primer mix. CDR3-containing paired-end reads numbering at least 2.5 million came from each sample. One entry per CDR3 protein, called by TCRdb with MiXCR from the 5' RACE reads. The data hold about 830,000 distinct CDR3 sequences, with 55% to 65% observed a single time. Sample: blood. This chain joins TRBV6-2 or TRBV6-3 and TRBJ2-1, with 13 bases lining up with TRBD2. This receptor was obtained from a young man in good health. The CDR3 sequence is CASKGGLAGANEQFF. CDR3 coding DNA: TGTGCCAGCAAGGGCGGACTAGCGGGGGCTAACGAGCAGTTCTTC.